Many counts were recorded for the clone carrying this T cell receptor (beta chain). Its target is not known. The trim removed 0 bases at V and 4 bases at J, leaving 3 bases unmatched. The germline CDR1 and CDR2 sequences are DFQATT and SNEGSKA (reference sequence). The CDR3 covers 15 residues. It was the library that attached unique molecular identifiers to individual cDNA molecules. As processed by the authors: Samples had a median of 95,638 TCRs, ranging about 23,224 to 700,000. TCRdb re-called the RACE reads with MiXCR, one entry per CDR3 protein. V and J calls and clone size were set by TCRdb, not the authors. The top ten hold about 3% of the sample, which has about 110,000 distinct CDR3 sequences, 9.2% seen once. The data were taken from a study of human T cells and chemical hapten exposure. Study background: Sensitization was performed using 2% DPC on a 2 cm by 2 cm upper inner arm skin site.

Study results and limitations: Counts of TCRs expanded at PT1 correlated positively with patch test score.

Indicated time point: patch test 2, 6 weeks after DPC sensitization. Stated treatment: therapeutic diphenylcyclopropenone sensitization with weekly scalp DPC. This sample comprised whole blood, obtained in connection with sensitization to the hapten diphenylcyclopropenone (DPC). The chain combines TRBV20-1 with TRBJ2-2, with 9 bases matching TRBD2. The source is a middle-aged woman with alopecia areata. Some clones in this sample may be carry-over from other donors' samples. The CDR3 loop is CSARDSGGGTGELFF. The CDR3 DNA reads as TGCAGTGCTAGAGATAGCGGGGGCGGCACCGGGGAGCTGTTTTTT.